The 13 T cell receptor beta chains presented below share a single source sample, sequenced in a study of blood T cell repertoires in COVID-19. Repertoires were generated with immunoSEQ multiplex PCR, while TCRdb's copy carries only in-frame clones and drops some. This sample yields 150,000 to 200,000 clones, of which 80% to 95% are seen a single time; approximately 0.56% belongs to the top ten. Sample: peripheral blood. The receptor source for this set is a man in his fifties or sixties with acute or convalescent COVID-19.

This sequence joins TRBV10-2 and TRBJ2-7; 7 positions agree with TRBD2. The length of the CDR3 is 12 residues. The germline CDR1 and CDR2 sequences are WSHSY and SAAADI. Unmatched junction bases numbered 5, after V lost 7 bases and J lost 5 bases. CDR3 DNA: TGCGCCAGCAAGCGGGGAACTGACGAGCAGTACTTC. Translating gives CASKRGTDEQYF.

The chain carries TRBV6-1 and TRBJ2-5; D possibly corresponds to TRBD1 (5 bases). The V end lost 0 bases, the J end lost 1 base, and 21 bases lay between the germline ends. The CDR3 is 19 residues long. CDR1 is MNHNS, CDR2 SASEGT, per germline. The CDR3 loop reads CASSEARTGRFVRQETQYF. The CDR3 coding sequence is TGTGCCAGCAGTGAAGCGCGTACAGGCCGTTTCGTTCGCCAAGAGACCCAGTACTTC.

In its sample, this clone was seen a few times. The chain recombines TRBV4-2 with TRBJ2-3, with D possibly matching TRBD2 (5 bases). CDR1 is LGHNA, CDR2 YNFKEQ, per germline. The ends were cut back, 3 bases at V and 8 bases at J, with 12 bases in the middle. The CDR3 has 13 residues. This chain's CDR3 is CASSHTGSATQYF. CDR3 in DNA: TGTGCCAGCAGCCATACGGGGTCGGCTACGCAGTATTTT.

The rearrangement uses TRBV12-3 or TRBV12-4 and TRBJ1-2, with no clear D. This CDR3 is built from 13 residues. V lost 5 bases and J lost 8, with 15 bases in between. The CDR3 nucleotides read TGTGCCAGCAGTACTCTCGATGCACGGGGCTACACCTTC. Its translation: CASSTLDARGYTF.

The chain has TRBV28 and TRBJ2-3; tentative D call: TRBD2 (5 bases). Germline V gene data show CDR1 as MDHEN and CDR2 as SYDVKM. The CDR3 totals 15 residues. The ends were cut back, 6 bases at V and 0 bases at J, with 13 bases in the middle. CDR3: CASSPGLLSTDTQYF. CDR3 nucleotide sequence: TGTGCCAGCAGCCCTGGACTCCTTAGCACAGATACGCAGTATTTT.

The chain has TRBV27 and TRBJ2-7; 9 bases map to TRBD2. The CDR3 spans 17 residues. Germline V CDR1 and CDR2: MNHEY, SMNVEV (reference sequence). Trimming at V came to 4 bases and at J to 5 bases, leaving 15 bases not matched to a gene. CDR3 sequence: CASSYLGGGRDPHEQYF. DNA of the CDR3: TGTGCCAGCAGTTATCTTGGAGGCGGGAGGGACCCCCACGAGCAGTACTTC.

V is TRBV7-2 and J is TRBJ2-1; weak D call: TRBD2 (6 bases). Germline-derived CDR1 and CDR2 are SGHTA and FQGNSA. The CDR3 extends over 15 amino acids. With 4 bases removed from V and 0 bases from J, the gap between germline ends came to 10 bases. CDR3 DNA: TGTGCCAGCAGCTCAGGGAGGATCTCCTACAATGAGCAGTTCTTC. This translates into CASSSGRISYNEQFF.

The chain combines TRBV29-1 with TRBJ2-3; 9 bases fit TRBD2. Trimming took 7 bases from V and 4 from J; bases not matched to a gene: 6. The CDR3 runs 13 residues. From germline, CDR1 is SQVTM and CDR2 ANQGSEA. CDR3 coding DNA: TGCAGCGCTGCGACTAGCGGATCAGATACGCAGTATTTT. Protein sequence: CSAATSGSDTQYF.

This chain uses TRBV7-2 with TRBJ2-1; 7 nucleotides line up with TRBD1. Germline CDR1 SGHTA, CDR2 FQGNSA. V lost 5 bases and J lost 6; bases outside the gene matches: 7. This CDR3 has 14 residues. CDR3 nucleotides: TGTGCCAGCAGCAGGCGACAGGGTGCCAATGAGCAGTTCTTC. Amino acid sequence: CASSRRQGANEQFF.

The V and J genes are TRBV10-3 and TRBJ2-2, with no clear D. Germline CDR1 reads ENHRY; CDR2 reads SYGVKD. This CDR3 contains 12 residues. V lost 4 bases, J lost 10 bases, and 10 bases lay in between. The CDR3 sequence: CAISAPNLELFF. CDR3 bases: TGTGCCATCAGTGCCCCCAACTTGGAGCTGTTTTTT.

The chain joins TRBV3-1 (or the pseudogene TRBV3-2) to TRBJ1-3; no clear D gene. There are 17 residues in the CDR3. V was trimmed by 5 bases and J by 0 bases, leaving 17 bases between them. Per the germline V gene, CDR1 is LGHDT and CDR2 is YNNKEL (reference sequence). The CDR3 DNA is TGTGCCAGCAGCTCACGCGGGCTTTCTCCCTCTGGAAACACCATATATTTT. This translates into CASSSRGLSPSGNTIYF.

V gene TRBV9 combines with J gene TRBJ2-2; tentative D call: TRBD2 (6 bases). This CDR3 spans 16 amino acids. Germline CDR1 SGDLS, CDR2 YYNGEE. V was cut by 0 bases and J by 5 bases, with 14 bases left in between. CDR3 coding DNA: TGTGCCAGCAGCGTAGGGTCCGGGAGTTATACCGGGGAGCTGTTTTTT. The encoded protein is CASSVGSGSYTGELFF. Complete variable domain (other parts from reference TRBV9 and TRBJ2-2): DSGVTQTPKHLITATGQRVTLRCSPRSGDLSVYWYQQSLDQGLQFLIQYYNGEERAKGNILERFSAQQFPDLHSELNLSSLELGDSALYFCASSVGSGSYTGELFFGEGSRLTVL.

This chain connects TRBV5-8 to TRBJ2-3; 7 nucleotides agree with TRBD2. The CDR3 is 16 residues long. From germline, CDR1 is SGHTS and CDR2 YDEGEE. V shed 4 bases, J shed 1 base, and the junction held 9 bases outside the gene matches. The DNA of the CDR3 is TGTGCCAGCAGCCGCGGACTAGGGAAAGGCACAGATACGCAGTATTTT. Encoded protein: CASSRGLGKGTDTQYF.